Listed here are 2 T cell receptor beta chains from one sample, sequenced in a study of cytomegalovirus exposure and HLA in healthy donors. The PCR ran on 60 Vbeta and 13 Jbeta primers. Some clones are missing from TCRdb's copy, which holds only in-frame ones; the method was immunoSEQ multiplex PCR. The sample table sets out roughly 51,000 clones. The sequenced sample consisted of PBMCs. The receptors were sampled from a woman in her fifties or sixties in good health and CMV-seropositive.

V and J are TRBV30 and TRBJ2-1; 14 nucleotides match TRBD2. The CDR3 is made up of 15 amino acids. J lost 8 bases, V lost 3 bases, and 6 bases had no gene match. The germline V gene encodes CDR1 GTSNPN and CDR2 SVGIG (reference sequence). As DNA, the CDR3 is TGTGCCTGGAGCCTAGGACTAGCGGGGGGCTATGAGCAGTTCTTC. Protein sequence: CAWSLGLAGGYEQFF.

V gene TRBV4-3 combines with J gene TRBJ2-7; 9 bases align to TRBD1. Trimming at V came to 1 base and at J to 3 bases, leaving 7 bases not matched to a gene. This CDR3 comprises 16 residues. The germline V gene encodes CDR1 LGHNA and CDR2 YSLEER. For the CDR3, the DNA is TGCGCCAGCAGCCAAGTCGAACAGGGGGCATTCTACGAGCAGTACTTC. Encoded protein: CASSQVEQGAFYEQYF.